These T cell receptor beta chains were read from a single sample in a study of blood T cell dynamics during melanoma immunotherapy. Using immunoSEQ multiplex PCR, the repertoire was profiled, and TCRdb retains in-frame clones only, with some absent. The sample holds approximately 20,000 clones; about 85% are singletons and the top ten take 6% to 9%. Sequenced here: blood, sampled from a patient treated with checkpoint blockade. The receptors were gathered from a human donor with melanoma. The CDR3 runs from the conserved cysteine through the conserved F or W. The D gene is left open where the match is weak. Clone size is given for some rows only: seen once, a few or many times, or a class if the clone is expanded.

j_gene: TRBJ2-3; v_gene: TRBV19; abundance: -; len: 13; d_gene: -; CDR3aa: CASSPGRADTQYF; CDR3nt: TGTGCCAGTAGCCCGGGCAGGGCAGATACGCAGTATTTT
j_gene: TRBJ1-1; v_gene: TRBV18; abundance: -; len: 16; d_gene: -; CDR3aa: CASSPRAPPGNTEAFF; CDR3nt: TGTGCCAGCTCACCACGCGCTCCCCCGGGGAACACTGAAGCTTTCTTT
j_gene: TRBJ2-3; v_gene: TRBV7-3; abundance: -; len: 23; d_gene: TRBD2; CDR3aa: CASSLSFGGAWTSGNLNTDTQYF; CDR3nt: TGTGCCAGCAGCTTAAGCTTCGGGGGCGCGTGGACTAGCGGGAACTTGAACACAGATACGCAGTATTTT
j_gene: TRBJ2-2; v_gene: TRBV6-1; abundance: few; len: 14; d_gene: -; CDR3aa: CASIGTSNTGELFF; CDR3nt: TGTGCCAGCATTGGGACTTCGAACACCGGGGAGCTGTTTTTT
j_gene: TRBJ2-7; v_gene: TRBV9; abundance: -; len: 17; d_gene: -; CDR3aa: CASSVGGGDRTSYEQYF; CDR3nt: TGTGCCAGCAGCGTAGGAGGGGGGGACAGGACCTCCTACGAGCAGTACTTC
j_gene: TRBJ2-2; v_gene: TRBV30; abundance: -; len: 14; d_gene: -; CDR3aa: CAWRRRGNTGELFF; CDR3nt: TGTGCCTGGAGACGGCGGGGGAACACCGGGGAGCTGTTTTTT
j_gene: TRBJ1-2; v_gene: TRBV5-4; abundance: once; len: 12; d_gene: -; CDR3aa: CASSFSGEGYTF; CDR3nt: TGTGCCAGCAGCTTTTCCGGGGAAGGCTACACCTTC
j_gene: TRBJ2-1; v_gene: TRBV6-1; abundance: -; len: 16; d_gene: TRBD2; CDR3aa: CASSGGTSGRLYEQFF; CDR3nt: TGTGCCAGCAGTGGCGGGACTAGCGGGAGATTATATGAGCAGTTCTTC
j_gene: TRBJ2-1; v_gene: TRBV19; abundance: -; len: 15; d_gene: -; CDR3aa: CASSRDSGDYNEQFF; CDR3nt: TGTGCCAGTAGTAGGGATAGCGGAGACTACAATGAGCAGTTCTTC
j_gene: TRBJ2-5; v_gene: TRBV7-2; abundance: -; len: 15; d_gene: TRBD1; CDR3aa: CASSLGQGADETQYF; CDR3nt: TGTGCCAGCAGCTTAGGACAGGGGGCCGATGAGACCCAGTACTTC
j_gene: TRBJ2-3; v_gene: TRBV5-1; abundance: -; len: 15; d_gene: TRBD2; CDR3aa: CASSRLAGSADTQYF; CDR3nt: TGCGCCAGCAGCCGACTAGCGGGATCCGCGGATACGCAGTATTTT
j_gene: TRBJ2-7; v_gene: TRBV5-1; abundance: once; len: 15; d_gene: -; CDR3aa: CASSRDARTTYEQYF; CDR3nt: TGCGCCAGCAGCCGCGATGCCAGGACCACCTACGAGCAGTACTTC
j_gene: TRBJ2-5; v_gene: TRBV13; abundance: -; len: 18; d_gene: TRBD2; CDR3aa: CASSKEREGLHLHETQYF; CDR3nt: TGTGCCAGCAGCAAAGAGCGGGAGGGCCTTCATTTGCACGAGACCCAGTACTTC
j_gene: TRBJ2-3; v_gene: TRBV10-3; abundance: -; len: 14; d_gene: TRBD2; CDR3aa: CAIRLAGEVDTQYF; CDR3nt: TGTGCCATTAGACTAGCGGGAGAGGTAGATACGCAGTATTTT
j_gene: TRBJ2-7; v_gene: TRBV25-1; abundance: -; len: 15; d_gene: TRBD1; CDR3aa: CASSAMTGGTYEQYF; CDR3nt: TGTGCCAGCAGTGCCATGACAGGGGGAACCTACGAGCAGTACTTC
j_gene: TRBJ1-1; v_gene: TRBV9; abundance: -; len: 12; d_gene: -; CDR3aa: CASSAGGTEAFF; CDR3nt: TGTGCCAGCAGCGCTGGGGGGACTGAAGCTTTCTTT
j_gene: TRBJ2-7; v_gene: TRBV5-1; abundance: -; len: 12; d_gene: -; CDR3aa: CASSSKVGEQYF; CDR3nt: TGCGCCAGCAGCAGTAAGGTTGGGGAGCAGTACTTC
j_gene: TRBJ2-7; v_gene: TRBV6-5; abundance: few; len: 14; d_gene: -; CDR3aa: CASSLSVDSYEQYF; CDR3nt: TGTGCCAGCAGTCTCAGCGTCGACAGTTACGAGCAGTACTTC
j_gene: TRBJ1-5; v_gene: TRBV5-8; abundance: -; len: 16; d_gene: TRBD1; CDR3aa: CASSLPLGTGDQPQHF; CDR3nt: TGTGCCAGCAGCTTGCCGCTCGGGACAGGGGATCAGCCCCAGCATTTT
j_gene: TRBJ2-1; v_gene: TRBV11-2; abundance: -; len: 16; d_gene: TRBD2; CDR3aa: CASSRGLAGGYNEQFF; CDR3nt: TGTGCCAGCAGCCGGGGACTAGCGGGAGGCTACAATGAGCAGTTCTTC
j_gene: TRBJ1-5; v_gene: TRBV5-8; abundance: -; len: 13; d_gene: -; CDR3aa: CASSLEGYQPQHF; CDR3nt: TGTGCCAGCAGCTTGGAAGGTTATCAGCCCCAGCATTTT
j_gene: TRBJ2-7; v_gene: TRBV30; abundance: -; len: 15; d_gene: -; CDR3aa: CAWSHLGSVSYEQYF; CDR3nt: TGTGCCTGGAGCCACCTAGGAAGCGTCTCCTACGAGCAGTACTTC
j_gene: TRBJ2-6; v_gene: TRBV7-2; abundance: -; len: 16; d_gene: -; CDR3aa: CASSLDSPSGANVLTF; CDR3nt: TGTGCCAGCAGCTTAGACAGTCCCTCTGGGGCCAACGTCCTGACTTTC
j_gene: TRBJ2-3; v_gene: TRBV5-4; abundance: -; len: 15; d_gene: -; CDR3aa: CASSLRSGPLDTQYF; CDR3nt: TGTGCCAGCAGCTTACGGAGCGGACCATTAGATACGCAGTATTTT
j_gene: TRBJ1-2; v_gene: TRBV27; abundance: -; len: 14; d_gene: -; CDR3aa: CASSLNPANYGYTF; CDR3nt: TGTGCCAGCAGTTTAAACCCGGCTAACTATGGCTACACCTTC
j_gene: TRBJ2-3; v_gene: TRBV7-4; abundance: -; len: 19; d_gene: TRBD2; CDR3aa: CASSQGLAGGRTSTDTQYF; CDR3nt: TGTGCCAGCAGCCAAGGACTAGCGGGAGGGAGGACTAGCACAGATACGCAGTATTTT
j_gene: TRBJ2-3; v_gene: TRBV7-8; abundance: few; len: 15; d_gene: TRBD1; CDR3aa: CASSLGTGRTDTQYF; CDR3nt: TGTGCCAGCAGCTTAGGGACAGGGAGAACAGATACGCAGTATTTT
j_gene: TRBJ2-2; v_gene: TRBV27; abundance: -; len: 15; d_gene: TRBD1; CDR3aa: CASSPAGGAAGELFF; CDR3nt: TGTGCCAGCAGTCCAGCAGGGGGCGCGGCCGGGGAGCTGTTTTTT
j_gene: TRBJ2-7; v_gene: TRBV30; abundance: few; len: 13; d_gene: -; CDR3aa: CAWNPGKSYEQYF; CDR3nt: TGTGCCTGGAACCCAGGGAAGTCCTACGAGCAGTACTTC
j_gene: TRBJ2-3; v_gene: TRBV7-9; abundance: -; len: 17; d_gene: TRBD2; CDR3aa: CASSLWGLAENTDTQYF; CDR3nt: TGTGCCAGCAGCTTATGGGGACTAGCGGAAAACACAGATACGCAGTATTTT
j_gene: TRBJ2-7; v_gene: TRBV7-8; abundance: -; len: 17; d_gene: -; CDR3aa: CASSSGRLISTLYEQYF; CDR3nt: TGTGCCAGCAGCTCGGGGCGGCTAATCTCAACCCTTTACGAGCAGTACTTC
j_gene: TRBJ2-7; v_gene: TRBV19; abundance: -; len: 14; d_gene: TRBD2; CDR3aa: CASNGGRSSYEQYF; CDR3nt: TGTGCCAGTAACGGCGGGAGGAGCTCCTACGAGCAGTACTTC
j_gene: TRBJ2-2; v_gene: TRBV28; abundance: once; len: 15; d_gene: -; CDR3aa: CASSWGNPNTGELFF; CDR3nt: TGTGCCAGCTCCTGGGGGAACCCGAACACCGGGGAGCTGTTTTTT
j_gene: TRBJ1-6; v_gene: TRBV5-6; abundance: -; len: 14; d_gene: -; CDR3aa: CASSPGTEGSPLHF; CDR3nt: TGTGCCAGCAGCCCGGGAACGGAGGGGTCACCCCTCCACTTT
j_gene: TRBJ2-1; v_gene: TRBV5-6; abundance: -; len: 17; d_gene: TRBD2; CDR3aa: CASSLGLAGSSYNEQFF; CDR3nt: TGTGCCAGCAGCTTGGGGCTAGCGGGAAGCTCCTACAATGAGCAGTTCTTC
j_gene: TRBJ2-6; v_gene: TRBV30; abundance: -; len: 17; d_gene: TRBD2; CDR3aa: CAWGPGLAVSGANVLTF; CDR3nt: TGTGCCTGGGGCCCCGGACTAGCGGTCTCTGGGGCCAACGTCCTGACTTTC
j_gene: TRBJ2-3; v_gene: TRBV6-4; abundance: -; len: 16; d_gene: TRBD2; CDR3aa: CASSELAGEGSDTQYF; CDR3nt: TGTGCCAGCAGTGAACTAGCGGGAGAGGGGTCAGATACGCAGTATTTT
j_gene: TRBJ1-6; v_gene: TRBV11-2; abundance: -; len: 15; d_gene: TRBD1; CDR3aa: CASARQQGENSPLHF; CDR3nt: TGTGCCAGCGCCCGTCAACAGGGGGAAAATTCACCCCTCCACTTT
j_gene: TRBJ1-3; v_gene: TRBV5-1; abundance: -; len: 16; d_gene: TRBD1; CDR3aa: CASSLEGQGFGNTIYF; CDR3nt: TGCGCCAGCAGCTTGGAGGGACAGGGGTTTGGAAACACCATATATTTT
j_gene: TRBJ1-3; v_gene: TRBV7-9; abundance: -; len: 15; d_gene: -; CDR3aa: CASSLGSNSGNTIYF; CDR3nt: TGTGCCAGCAGCTTAGGGTCAAACTCTGGAAACACCATATATTTT
j_gene: TRBJ2-2; v_gene: TRBV25-1; abundance: -; len: 17; d_gene: -; CDR3aa: CASSDGVASSSTGELFF; CDR3nt: TGTGCCAGCAGTGACGGCGTGGCGAGTTCCAGCACCGGGGAGCTGTTTTTT
j_gene: TRBJ2-4; v_gene: TRBV18; abundance: -; len: 13; d_gene: -; CDR3aa: CASSPVDNGVGYF; CDR3nt: TGTGCCAGCTCACCCGTCGACAATGGAGTGGGGTACTTC
j_gene: TRBJ2-1; v_gene: TRBV5-1; abundance: -; len: 13; d_gene: -; CDR3aa: CASSLAGFSEQFF; CDR3nt: TGCGCCAGCAGCTTGGCCGGCTTTTCTGAGCAGTTCTTC